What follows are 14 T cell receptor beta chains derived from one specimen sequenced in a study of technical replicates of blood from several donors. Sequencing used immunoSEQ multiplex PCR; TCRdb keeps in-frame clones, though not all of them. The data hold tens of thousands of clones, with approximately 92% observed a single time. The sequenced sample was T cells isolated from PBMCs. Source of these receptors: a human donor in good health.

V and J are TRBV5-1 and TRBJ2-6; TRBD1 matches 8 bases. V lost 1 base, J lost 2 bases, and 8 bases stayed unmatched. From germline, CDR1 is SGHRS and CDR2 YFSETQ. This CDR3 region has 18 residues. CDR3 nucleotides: TGCGCCAGCAGCTTGATGGGACAGGTTAGGGCTGGGGCCAACGTCCTGACTTTC. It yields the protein CASSLMGQVRAGANVLTF.

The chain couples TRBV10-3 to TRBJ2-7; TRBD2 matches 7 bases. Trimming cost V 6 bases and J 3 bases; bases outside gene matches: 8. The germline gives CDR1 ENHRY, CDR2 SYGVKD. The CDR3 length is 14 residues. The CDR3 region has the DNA TGTGCCATCAGCTCTTCTAGCGGAGACTACGAGCAGTACTTC. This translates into CAISSSSGDYEQYF.

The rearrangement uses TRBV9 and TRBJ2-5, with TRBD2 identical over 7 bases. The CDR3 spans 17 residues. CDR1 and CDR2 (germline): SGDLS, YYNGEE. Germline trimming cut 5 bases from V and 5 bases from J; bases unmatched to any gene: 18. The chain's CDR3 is CASSPEVLAGEDETQYF. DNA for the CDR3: TGTGCCAGCAGTCCCGAGGTCCTGGCGGGAGAGGACGAGACCCAGTACTTC. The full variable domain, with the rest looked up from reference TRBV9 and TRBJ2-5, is DSGVTQTPKHLITATGQRVTLRCSPRSGDLSVYWYQQSLDQGLQFLIQYYNGEERAKGNILERFSAQQFPDLHSELNLSSLELGDSALYFCASSPEVLAGEDETQYFGPGTRLLVL.

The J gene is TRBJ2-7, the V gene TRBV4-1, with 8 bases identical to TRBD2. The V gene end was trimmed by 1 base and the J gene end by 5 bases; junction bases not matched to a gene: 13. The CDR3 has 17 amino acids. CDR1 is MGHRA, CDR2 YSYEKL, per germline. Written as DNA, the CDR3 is TGCGCCAGCAGCCAAGTGACGCCGGGACTAGAGATCCACGAGCAGTACTTC. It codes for CASSQVTPGLEIHEQYF.

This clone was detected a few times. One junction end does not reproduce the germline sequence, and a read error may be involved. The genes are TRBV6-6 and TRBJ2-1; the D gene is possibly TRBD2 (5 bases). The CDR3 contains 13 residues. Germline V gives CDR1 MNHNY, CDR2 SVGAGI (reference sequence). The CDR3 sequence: CASTYYAGDEQFF. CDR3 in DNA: TGTGCCAGCACTTACTACGCCGGGGATGAGCAGTTCTTC.

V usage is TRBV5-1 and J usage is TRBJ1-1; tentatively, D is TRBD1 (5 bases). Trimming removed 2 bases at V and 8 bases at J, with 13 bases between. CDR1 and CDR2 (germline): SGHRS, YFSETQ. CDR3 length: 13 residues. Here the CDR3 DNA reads TGCGCCAGCAGCTTCTCGGGGGACCCCGAAGCTTTCTTT. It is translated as CASSFSGDPEAFF.

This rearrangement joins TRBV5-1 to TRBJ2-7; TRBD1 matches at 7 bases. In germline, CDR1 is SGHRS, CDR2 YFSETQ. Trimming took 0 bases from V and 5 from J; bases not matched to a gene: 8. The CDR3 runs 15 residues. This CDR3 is CASSLALGTVHEQYF. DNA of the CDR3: TGCGCCAGCAGCTTGGCCCTCGGGACAGTCCACGAGCAGTACTTC. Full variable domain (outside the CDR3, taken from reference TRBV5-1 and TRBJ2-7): KAGVTQTPRYLIKTRGQQVTLSCSPISGHRSVSWYQQTPGQGLQFLFEYFSETQRNKGNFPGRFSGRQFSNSRSEMNVSTLELGDSALYLCASSLALGTVHEQYFGPGTRLTVT.

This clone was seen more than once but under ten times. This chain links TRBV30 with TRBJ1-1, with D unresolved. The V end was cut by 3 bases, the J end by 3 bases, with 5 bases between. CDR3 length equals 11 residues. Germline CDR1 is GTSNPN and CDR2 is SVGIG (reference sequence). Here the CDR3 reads CAWRRDTEAFF. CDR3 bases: TGTGCCTGGAGAAGAGACACTGAAGCTTTCTTT.

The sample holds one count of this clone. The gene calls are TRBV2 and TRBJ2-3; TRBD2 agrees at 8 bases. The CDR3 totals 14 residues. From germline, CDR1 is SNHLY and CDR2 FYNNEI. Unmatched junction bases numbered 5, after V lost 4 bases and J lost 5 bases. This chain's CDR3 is CASSGAGALDTQYF. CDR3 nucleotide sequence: TGTGCCAGCAGTGGAGCGGGAGCTTTAGATACGCAGTATTTT.

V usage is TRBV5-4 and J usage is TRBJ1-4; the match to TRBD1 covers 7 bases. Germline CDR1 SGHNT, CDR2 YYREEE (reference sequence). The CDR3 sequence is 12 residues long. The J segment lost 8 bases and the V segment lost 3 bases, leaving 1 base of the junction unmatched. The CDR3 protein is CASSWDSEKLFF. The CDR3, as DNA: TGTGCCAGCAGCTGGGACAGCGAAAAACTGTTTTTT.

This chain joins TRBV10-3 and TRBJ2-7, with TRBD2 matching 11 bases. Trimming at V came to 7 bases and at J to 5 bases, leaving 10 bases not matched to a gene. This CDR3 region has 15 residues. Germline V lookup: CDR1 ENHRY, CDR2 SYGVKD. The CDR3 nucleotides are TGTGCCATCAACCCCACTAGCGGGAGAGTCGACGAGCAGTACTTC. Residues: CAINPTSGRVDEQYF.

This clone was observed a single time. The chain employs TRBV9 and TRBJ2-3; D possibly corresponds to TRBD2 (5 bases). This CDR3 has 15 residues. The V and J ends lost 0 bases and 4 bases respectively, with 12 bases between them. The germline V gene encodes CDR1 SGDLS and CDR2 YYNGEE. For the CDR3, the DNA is TGTGCCAGCAGCGTAGCTGGCCGGGAATCAGATACGCAGTATTTT. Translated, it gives CASSVAGRESDTQYF.

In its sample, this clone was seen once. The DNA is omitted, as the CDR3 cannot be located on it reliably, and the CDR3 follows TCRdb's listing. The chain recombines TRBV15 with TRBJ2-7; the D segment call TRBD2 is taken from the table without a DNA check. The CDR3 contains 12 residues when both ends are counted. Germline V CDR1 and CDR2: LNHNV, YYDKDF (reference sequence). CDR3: CATSSTSDEQYF.

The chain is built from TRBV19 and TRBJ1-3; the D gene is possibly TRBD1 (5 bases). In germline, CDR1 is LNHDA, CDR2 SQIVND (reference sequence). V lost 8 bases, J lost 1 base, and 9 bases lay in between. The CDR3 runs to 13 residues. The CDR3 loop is CASSTASGNTIYF. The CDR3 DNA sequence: TGTGCCAGTTCGACAGCTTCTGGAAACACCATATATTTT.